These T cell receptor beta chains were read from a single sample in a study of T cell changes during pregnancy in multiple sclerosis. The assay was immunoSEQ multiplex PCR, and TCRdb's table has in-frame clones only and misses some. This sample carries 100,000 or so clones, approximately 93% of them seen once, and the ten largest clones take approximately 3.5%. The sequenced sample was peripheral blood, obtained after pregnancy. These receptor sequences come from a female donor with multiple sclerosis, enrolled in a pregnancy study. Both conserved end residues are part of each CDR3. Fields, in order: V gene, J gene, clone size, D gene, CDR3 protein, CDR3 DNA. A D gene is named only where the DNA matches it firmly. Clone size is not always given. Where it is, it says once, few, many or a class for expanded clones.

V gene: TRBV5-1
J gene: TRBJ1-6
clone size: few
D gene: TRBD1
CDR3 protein: CASTPGQGNSPLHF
CDR3 DNA: TGCGCCAGCACCCCGGGACAGGGTAATTCACCCCTCCACTTT

V gene: TRBV11-2
J gene: TRBJ2-3
clone size: -
D gene: -
CDR3 protein: CASSVGVFVTDTQYF
CDR3 DNA: TGTGCCAGCAGCGTAGGCGTGTTCGTTACAGATACGCAGTATTTT

V gene: TRBV9
J gene: TRBJ2-1
clone size: -
D gene: TRBD2
CDR3 protein: CASSVASRSGGVSYNEQFF
CDR3 DNA: TGTGCCAGCAGCGTAGCTTCCCGTAGCGGGGGGGTATCCTACAATGAGCAGTTCTTC

V gene: TRBV5-1
J gene: TRBJ2-3
clone size: -
D gene: TRBD2
CDR3 protein: CASSLGGSRGRASFSTDTQYF
CDR3 DNA: TGCGCCAGCAGCTTGGGGGGTAGCCGAGGGAGGGCATCCTTTAGCACAGATACGCAGTATTTT

V gene: TRBV7-3
J gene: TRBJ2-2
clone size: -
D gene: TRBD2
CDR3 protein: CASSLTVAGQPTGELFF
CDR3 DNA: TGTGCCAGCAGCTTAACCGTAGCGGGCCAACCCACCGGGGAGCTGTTTTTT

V gene: TRBV5-1
J gene: TRBJ1-1
clone size: -
D gene: -
CDR3 protein: CASGKELNTEAFF
CDR3 DNA: TGCGCCAGCGGCAAGGAGCTGAACACTGAAGCTTTCTTT

V gene: TRBV5-1
J gene: TRBJ2-3
clone size: -
D gene: -
CDR3 protein: CASSREPGYTDTQYF
CDR3 DNA: TGCGCCAGCAGCCGCGAGCCTGGTTACACAGATACGCAGTATTTT

V gene: TRBV19
J gene: TRBJ2-7
clone size: -
D gene: TRBD2
CDR3 protein: CASSASGGSGEQYF
CDR3 DNA: TGTGCCAGTAGTGCTAGCGGGGGAAGCGGCGAGCAGTACTTC

V gene: TRBV6-1
J gene: TRBJ1-6
clone size: once
D gene: -
CDR3 protein: CASSEVDQGNSPLHF
CDR3 DNA: TGTGCCAGCAGTGAAGTGGACCAGGGGAATTCACCCCTCCACTTT

V gene: TRBV5-1
J gene: TRBJ1-6
clone size: -
D gene: TRBD1
CDR3 protein: CASSSMTGSSYNSPLHF
CDR3 DNA: TGCGCCAGCAGCTCGATGACAGGGTCGTCCTATAATTCACCCCTCCACTTT

V gene: TRBV4-1
J gene: TRBJ2-1
clone size: -
D gene: TRBD1
CDR3 protein: CASSQGSTGGWDEQFF
CDR3 DNA: TGCGCCAGCAGCCAAGGGTCGACAGGGGGTTGGGATGAGCAGTTCTTC

V gene: TRBV29-1
J gene: TRBJ2-5
clone size: -
D gene: TRBD2
CDR3 protein: CSAVGLAGGQETQYF
CDR3 DNA: TGCAGCGCCGTAGGACTAGCGGGGGGGCAAGAGACCCAGTACTTC

V gene: TRBV6-5
J gene: TRBJ2-1
clone size: -
D gene: -
CDR3 protein: CASSYDSSGNEQFF
CDR3 DNA: TGTGCCAGCAGTTACGACTCGAGTGGGAATGAGCAGTTCTTC

V gene: TRBV5-1
J gene: TRBJ1-1
clone size: -
D gene: TRBD1
CDR3 protein: CASSPDYRGRANTEAFF
CDR3 DNA: TGCGCCAGCAGCCCAGATTACAGGGGGCGCGCAAACACTGAAGCTTTCTTT

V gene: TRBV6-1
J gene: TRBJ2-7
clone size: once
D gene: TRBD1
CDR3 protein: CASRGTGTYEQYF
CDR3 DNA: TGTGCCAGCAGGGGGACAGGGACGTACGAGCAGTACTTC

V gene: TRBV30
J gene: TRBJ2-7
clone size: -
D gene: TRBD2
CDR3 protein: CAGGGLAGTEQYF
CDR3 DNA: TGTGCCGGAGGGGGGCTAGCGGGGACCGAGCAGTACTTC

V gene: TRBV9
J gene: TRBJ1-3
clone size: -
D gene: TRBD1
CDR3 protein: CASSGNKGQADGNTIYF
CDR3 DNA: TGTGCCAGCAGCGGGAACAAGGGACAGGCCGATGGAAACACCATATATTTT

V gene: TRBV25-1
J gene: TRBJ1-2
clone size: once
D gene: TRBD1
CDR3 protein: CASSEYQGATQGYTF
CDR3 DNA: TGTGCCAGCAGTGAATATCAGGGGGCCACCCAGGGCTACACCTTC

V gene: TRBV10-1
J gene: TRBJ2-7
clone size: -
D gene: -
CDR3 protein: CASSGRGYEQYF
CDR3 DNA: TGCGCCAGCAGTGGCAGGGGCTACGAGCAGTACTTC

V gene: TRBV2
J gene: TRBJ1-1
clone size: -
D gene: TRBD1
CDR3 protein: CASSDRVSNTEAFF
CDR3 DNA: TGTGCCAGCAGCGACAGGGTCTCTAACACTGAAGCTTTCTTT

V gene: TRBV10-3
J gene: TRBJ2-7
clone size: -
D gene: -
CDR3 protein: CAITSGHPYEQYF
CDR3 DNA: TGTGCCATCACCAGCGGCCATCCCTACGAGCAGTACTTC

V gene: TRBV19
J gene: TRBJ1-1
clone size: -
D gene: -
CDR3 protein: CASSIQLTNTEAFF
CDR3 DNA: TGTGCCAGTAGTATACAACTTACGAACACTGAAGCTTTCTTT

V gene: TRBV11-2
J gene: TRBJ2-1
clone size: -
D gene: TRBD2
CDR3 protein: CASSLGAGGGSNEQFF
CDR3 DNA: TGTGCCAGCAGCTTAGGTGCGGGGGGAGGAAGCAATGAGCAGTTCTTC

V gene: TRBV9
J gene: TRBJ2-5
clone size: -
D gene: -
CDR3 protein: CASSPVDSVQAQYF
CDR3 DNA: TGTGCCAGCAGCCCCGTGGACTCGGTTCAGGCCCAGTACTTC

V gene: TRBV7-2
J gene: TRBJ1-1
clone size: -
D gene: TRBD1
CDR3 protein: CASSSRISGGTEAFF
CDR3 DNA: TGTGCCAGCAGCTCTAGGATATCAGGGGGCACTGAAGCTTTCTTT

V gene: TRBV4-1
J gene: TRBJ1-5
clone size: -
D gene: TRBD1
CDR3 protein: CASSPGTGGLINQPQHF
CDR3 DNA: TGCGCCAGCAGCCCAGGGACAGGGGGTCTCATAAATCAGCCCCAGCATTTT

V gene: TRBV5-6
J gene: TRBJ1-2
clone size: -
D gene: TRBD1
CDR3 protein: CASSLRDRNYGYTF
CDR3 DNA: TGTGCCAGCAGCTTGAGGGACAGAAATTATGGCTACACCTTC